The 13 T cell receptor beta chains reported below all come from one sample, sequenced in a study of T cell repertoires in cytomegalovirus infection. In TCRdb, the reads were re-called with MiXCR into one record per CDR3 protein. This sample yields some 220,000 distinct CDR3 sequences, of which about 12% are seen a single time; about 1.5% belongs to the top ten. Sequencing was done on a sample of PBMCs. The receptors were sampled from a human donor in good health (CMV status not recorded). Some clones in this sample may be carry-over from other donors' samples.

This clonotype was seen many times. The V call is TRBV7-2, the J call TRBJ1-5; D call uncertain. V was shortened by 5 bases and J by 1 base, with 18 bases between the two germline ends. This CDR3 has 17 amino acids. Per germline, CDR1 SGHTA and CDR2 FQGNSA. DNA of the CDR3: TGTGCCAGCAGCCTTCGGGGTTCGCCGCTCAGCAATCAGCCCCAGCATTTT. Translated: CASSLRGSPLSNQPQHF.

The table lists this clonotype with many counts. The chain links TRBV6-6 to TRBJ2-5, with 7 bases matching TRBD2. This CDR3 is built from 12 residues. Trimming took 6 bases from V and 3 from J; bases not matched to a gene: 1. Germline V lookup: CDR1 MNHNY, CDR2 SVGAGI (reference sequence). The CDR3 region has the DNA TGTGCCAGCAGGCTAGCGGAAGAGACCCAGTACTTC. Translation: CASRLAEETQYF.

The chain uses TRBV7-9 and TRBJ2-2, with D possibly TRBD1 on 5 matching bases. From germline, CDR1 is SEHNR and CDR2 FQNEAQ (reference sequence). The CDR3 is made up of 13 amino acids. V was cut by 6 bases and J by 7 bases, with 12 bases left in between. CDR3 amino acids: CASRSDRLGELFF. CDR3 nucleotides: TGTGCCAGCAGATCCGACAGACTCGGGGAGCTGTTTTTT.

There are a few counts of this clonotype. An end of the junction does not agree with germline; a read error may underlie this. V and J are TRBV19 and TRBJ2-7; no definite D call. The germline V gene has CDR1 LNHDA and CDR2 SQIVND (reference sequence). CDR3 size: 11 residues. CDR3 residues: CASSEEYGQYF. The CDR3 DNA is TGTGCCAGTAGTGAGGAGTACGGGCAGTACTTC.

This clonotype has at least ten counts. This chain links TRBV6-2 or TRBV6-3 with TRBJ2-2; tentative D call: TRBD1 (5 bases). From germline, CDR1 is MNHEY and CDR2 SVGEGT. V gave up 1 base and J gave up 0 bases, with 9 bases separating them. The CDR3 covers 16 residues. CDR3 in DNA: TGTGCCAGCAGTTACTTAAGGGGTGCGAACACCGGGGAGCTGTTTTTT. As protein: CASSYLRGANTGELFF.

This clonotype was picked up a small number of times. The chain is built from TRBV5-6 and TRBJ2-7; D gene unclear. CDR1 is SGHDT, CDR2 YYEEEE, per germline. This CDR3 contains 14 residues. V was trimmed by 1 base and J by 0 bases, leaving 8 bases between them. This chain's CDR3 is CASSLYQSSYEQYF. CDR3 DNA sequence: TGTGCCAGCAGCTTGTATCAGAGCTCCTACGAGCAGTACTTC. The full variable domain, in which reference TRBV5-6 and TRBJ2-7 provide the parts outside the CDR3, is DAGVTQSPTHLIKTRGQQVTLRCSPKSGHDTVSWYQQALGQGPQFIFQYYEEEERQRGNFPDRFSGHQFPNYSSELNVNALLLGDSALYLCASSLYQSSYEQYFGPGTRLTVT.

A few counts support this clonotype. The gene calls are TRBV11-1 and TRBJ2-7; 11 bases agree with TRBD2. The CDR3 is made up of 15 amino acids. The germline CDR1 and CDR2 sequences are SGHAT and FQDESV (reference sequence). After removal of 5 bases from V and 4 bases from J, the junction contained 7 bases not matched to a gene. The CDR3 spells CASSTPGTSGYEQYF. CDR3 DNA: TGTGCCAGCAGCACCCCCGGGACTAGCGGATACGAGCAGTACTTC.

In this sample, this clonotype turned up many times. J is TRBJ2-5 and V is TRBV6-2 or TRBV6-3; the match to TRBD2 covers 13 bases. Germline trimming cut 6 bases from V and 4 bases from J; bases unmatched to any gene: 5. Germline V gene lookup returns CDR1 MNHEY and CDR2 SVGEGT. The CDR3 is made up of 15 amino acids. The CDR3 DNA reads as TGTGCCAGCAGCTTTCGACTAGCGGGAGGAGAGACCCAGTACTTC. It translates to CASSFRLAGGETQYF.

This clonotype was counted ten times or more. The V call is TRBV7-2, the J call TRBJ2-7; 15 bases are a match to TRBD2. The CDR3 sequence is 14 residues long. CDR1 is SGHTA and CDR2 is FQGNSA in the germline V gene. The trim removed 7 bases at V and 8 bases at J, leaving 6 bases unmatched. In nucleotides, the CDR3 is TGTGCCAGCATCAGAGGACTAGCGGGAGGGCAGCAGTACTTC. It encodes CASIRGLAGGQQYF.

This rearrangement joins TRBV25-1 to TRBJ2-3, with 8 bases lining up with TRBD2. With V trimmed by 1 base and J by 4 bases, 1 base remained unmatched. Germline V gene data show CDR1 as MGHDK and CDR2 as SYGVNS. The CDR3 covers 14 residues. The CDR3 here is CASSESGGADTQYF. CDR3 nucleotide sequence: TGTGCCAGCAGTGAATCGGGGGGGGCAGATACGCAGTATTTT.

This clonotype was detected many times. This chain joins TRBV6-1 and TRBJ2-2, with D possibly TRBD2 on 5 matching bases. The V gene lost 4 bases and the J gene lost 0 bases, with 9 bases spanning the gap. The germline V gene has CDR1 MNHNS and CDR2 SASEGT. The CDR3 has 15 amino acids. CDR3 sequence: CASSGTLANTGELFF. The CDR3 nucleotides are TGTGCCAGCAGTGGGACTCTAGCGAACACCGGGGAGCTGTTTTTT.

This clonotype was detected only a few times. The CDR3 nucleotides are TGTGCCAGCAGTTACAAAACAGGGGCAGACTATGGCTACACCTTC. It codes for CASSYKTGADYGYTF. The chain combines TRBV6-5 with TRBJ1-2, with TRBD1 identical over 7 bases. Germline loops: CDR1 MNHEY, CDR2 SVGAGI. V trimming: 2 bases; J trimming: 3 bases; junction bases outside the gene matches: 6. CDR3 length: 15 residues.

This clonotype showed up many times. This CDR3 reads CASSLAPASGTDTQYF. The CDR3 DNA is TGTGCCAGCAGCTTAGCCCCGGCTAGCGGCACAGATACGCAGTATTTT. This chain uses TRBV7-2 with TRBJ2-3; D may be TRBD2 (6 bases). The V and J ends lost 0 bases and 1 base respectively, with 11 bases between them. This CDR3 is built from 16 residues. CDR1 and CDR2 from the germline V gene are SGHTA and FQGNSA.